One TCR beta chain is described in this entry. Its antigen is still unknown. The CDR3 totals 14 residues. Germline CDR1 reads SGDLS; CDR2 reads YYNGEE. The V end lost 2 bases, the J end lost 4 bases, and 12 bases lay between the germline ends. This entry is derived from a study of cytomegalovirus exposure and HLA in healthy donors. For the study at large: An earlier analysis found some 100 million unique TCR beta sequences from roughly 170 million T cells.

It was with 60 Vbeta and 13 Jbeta primers that the PCR ran. Assay: immunoSEQ multiplex PCR; the TCRdb copy retains only in-frame clones and omits some. The table records some 180,000 clones, more than 75% of them present only once. Study conclusions and caveats: According to an earlier analysis, most TCR beta V segments yielded productive rearrangements about 87% or about 30% of the time. Sequencing likely caused a cluster of highly shared sequence variants.

The source of this sequence is a woman aged 25-40 years in good health and CMV-seropositive. The V gene is TRBV9, the J gene TRBJ2-5; tentatively, D is TRBD1 (5 bases). Sequenced: PBMCs. CDR3 nucleotide sequence: TGTGCCAGCAGCGTCAGGGATTCGGGAGAGACCCAGTACTTC. Amino acid sequence: CASSVRDSGETQYF.